This T cell receptor (beta chain) emerged from a study of T cells in Graves' hyperthyroidism and ophthalmopathy. Regions amplified from RNA transcripts were the TCR beta CDR3 regions. The HTBI primer set served for first-round RT-PCR of the TCR CDR3. TCRdb redid the calling of the multiplex PCR reads with MiXCR, one entry per CDR3 protein. The sample yields 350,000 to 450,000 distinct CDR3 sequences, about 18% seen once. In its sample, this clonotype was seen many times. The CDR3 covers 15 residues. Between the trimmed V and J ends, which lost 2 bases and 2 bases, there was a span of 10 bases. Germline V gene lookup returns CDR1 SGHAT and CDR2 FQNNGV.

This chain links TRBV11-2 with TRBJ2-1, with D tentatively TRBD2 (6 bases). The sequencing sample was made of blood. The clonotype was recovered from a woman aged 25-40 years with Graves' hyperthyroidism that later progressed to Graves' ophthalmopathy. The CDR3, as DNA: TGTGCCAGCAGCTTATTACCGGGAGCCTACAATGAGCAGTTCTTC. This gives the protein CASSLLPGAYNEQFF.